Each of the 21 T cell receptor beta chains below was sequenced from the same sample in a study of monozygotic twins with inflammatory bowel disease. TCRdb reprocessed the 5' RACE reads; each CDR3 protein has one entry and no DNA is given. Its listing shows fewer than 550,000 distinct CDR3 sequences. The sequenced sample consisted of blood. These receptors originate from a human donor with ulcerative colitis or Crohn's disease, or a healthy co-twin of an affected twin (not recorded which).

V gene TRBV12-3 or TRBV12-4 combines with J gene TRBJ2-1; TCRdb proposes TRBD2, but this gene call is untestable without DNA. This CDR3 is built from 16 residues. CDR3 in amino acids: CASSDTGLPSYNEQFF.

The V gene is TRBV2, the J gene TRBJ1-1; TCRdb names TRBD1, which stays unverified in the absence of DNA. Germline V CDR1 and CDR2: SNHLY, FYNNEI. The CDR3 extends over 14 amino acids. The CDR3 spells CASRYGQVNTEAFF.

V usage is TRBV7-9 and J usage is TRBJ1-1; TCRdb proposes TRBD1, but this gene call is untestable without DNA. Per germline, CDR1 SEHNR and CDR2 FQNEAQ (reference sequence). The CDR3 runs to 15 residues. The CDR3 reads CASSLTGTGTTEAFF.

The chain joins TRBV12-3 or TRBV12-4 to TRBJ1-4; the TCRdb call, TRBD1, lacks DNA for checking. The CDR3 length is 17 residues. This CDR3 is CASSTLGDRGANEKLFF.

V gene TRBV5-5 combines with J gene TRBJ2-7; TCRdb outputs TRBD2, but without DNA this stays unchecked. Germline V gene sequence: CDR1 SGHKS, CDR2 YYEKEE (reference sequence). The CDR3 runs 16 residues. Here the CDR3 reads CASSKGLAGGPYEQYF.

CDR3 protein: CASIHMGRRGNTIYF. The chain recombines TRBV28 with TRBJ1-3. The germline V gene has CDR1 MDHEN and CDR2 SYDVKM. The CDR3 spans 15 residues.

This chain uses TRBV5-1 with TRBJ2-7; as DNA is missing, the TRBD1 call by TCRdb cannot be tested. Per the germline V gene, CDR1 is SGHRS and CDR2 is YFSETQ. This CDR3 is 15 amino acids long. The CDR3 is CASSLDLGSRYEQYF.

The genes are TRBV5-6 and TRBJ2-7; TCRdb gives TRBD2 as the D gene, but with no DNA this cannot be confirmed. This CDR3 is built from 13 residues. Germline loops: CDR1 SGHDT, CDR2 YYEEEE. This chain's CDR3 is CASSFRTTGEQYF.

The chain uses TRBV19 and TRBJ1-1; TCRdb indicates TRBD1, and absent DNA this call remains unverified. This CDR3 spans 11 amino acids. Germline CDR1 reads LNHDA; CDR2 reads SQIVND (reference sequence). CDR3 amino acids: CAINGGTEAFF. Using reference TRBV19 and TRBJ1-1 for the parts outside the CDR3, the full variable domain is DGGITQSPKYLFRKEGQNVTLSCEQNLNHDAMYWYRQDPGQGLRLIYYSQIVNDFQKGDIAEGYSVSREKKESFPLTVTSAQKNPTAFYLCAINGGTEAFFGQGTRLTVV.

V is TRBV20-1 and J is TRBJ2-3; TCRdb indicates TRBD2, and absent DNA this call remains unverified. The CDR3 runs 15 residues. CDR1 and CDR2 from the germline V gene are DFQATT and SNEGSKA (reference sequence). The CDR3 is CSASGTLAVVDTQYF.

V is TRBV3-1 and J is TRBJ2-1; as DNA is missing, the TRBD2 call by TCRdb cannot be tested. CDR3 length: 15 residues. Germline loops: CDR1 LGHDT, CDR2 YNNKEL (reference sequence). CDR3 sequence: CTSSGRALARNEQFF.

This chain uses TRBV20-1 with TRBJ2-1; absent DNA, TCRdb's TRBD2 call cannot be checked. Germline V gives CDR1 DFQATT, CDR2 SNEGSKA (reference sequence). The CDR3 spans 14 residues. CDR3 in amino acids: CSASSGSVANEQFF.

The chain carries TRBV5-1 and TRBJ1-4; TCRdb proposes TRBD1, but this gene call is untestable without DNA. The CDR3 is made up of 14 amino acids. Germline CDR1 and CDR2: SGHRS and YFSETQ. The CDR3 protein is CASSFGQGNEKLFF.

This chain joins TRBV19 and TRBJ1-2; TCRdb names TRBD1, which stays unverified in the absence of DNA. In germline, CDR1 is LNHDA, CDR2 SQIVND (reference sequence). There are 13 residues in the CDR3. The CDR3 sequence: CASWDSRNYGYTF. The whole variable domain, filled in from reference TRBV19 and TRBJ1-2, reads DGGITQSPKYLFRKEGQNVTLSCEQNLNHDAMYWYRQDPGQGLRLIYYSQIVNDFQKGDIAEGYSVSREKKESFPLTVTSAQKNPTAFYLCASWDSRNYGYTFGSGTRLTVV.

V and J are TRBV7-2 and TRBJ1-6. In germline, CDR1 is SGHTA, CDR2 FQGNSA. CDR3 length: 13 residues. CDR3 residues: CASSLVQVQPLHF.

V gene TRBV7-2 combines with J gene TRBJ2-5; the D call of TRBD2 rests on TCRdb alone, since no DNA is present to check it. This CDR3 comprises 16 residues. CDR1 is SGHTA and CDR2 is FQGNSA in the germline V gene. CDR3 residues: CASSLTGLAGGETQYF. Drawing the rest from reference TRBV7-2 and TRBJ2-5, the complete variable domain is GAGVSQSPSNKVTEKGKDVELRCDPISGHTALYWYRQSLGQGLEFLIYFQGNSAPDKSGLPSDRFSAERTGGSVSTLTIQRTQQEDSAVYLCASSLTGLAGGETQYFGPGTRLLVL.

The chain uses TRBV11-2 and TRBJ2-7; TCRdb indicates TRBD1, and absent DNA this call remains unverified. CDR1 is SGHAT, CDR2 FQNNGV, per germline. This CDR3 comprises 15 residues. The CDR3: CASSLFGGKAYEQYF.

The V and J genes are TRBV30 and TRBJ1-5; checking the TCRdb D call of TRBD1 is not possible without DNA. The germline V gene encodes CDR1 GTSNPN and CDR2 SVGIG (reference sequence). CDR3 length: 13 amino acids. The CDR3 loop reads CAWSPGGGQPQHF.

The chain combines TRBV6-5 with TRBJ2-5; there is no DNA to check the TCRdb D call of TRBD1. Germline assignment: CDR1 MNHEY and CDR2 SVGAGI. The CDR3 is 13 amino acids. The CDR3 sequence is CASSYYGQGSQYF.

The chain is built from TRBV15 and TRBJ1-2; TCRdb returns TRBD1, unconfirmable since there is no DNA. This CDR3 comprises 14 residues. The germline V gene has CDR1 LNHNV and CDR2 YYDKDF (reference sequence). The CDR3 protein is CATSSLGGNYGYTF.

J is TRBJ1-2 and V is TRBV2. In germline, CDR1 is SNHLY, CDR2 FYNNEI. This CDR3 comprises 11 residues. CDR3 amino acids: CASRPEGRITF.